The entry below describes one T cell receptor beta chain. Unmatched junction bases numbered 15, after V lost 3 bases and J lost 7 bases. This CDR3 spans 16 amino acids. Germline V gene sequence: CDR1 DFQATT, CDR2 SNEGSKA (reference sequence). This sample was included in a study of T cells in Graves' hyperthyroidism and ophthalmopathy. TCR beta CDR3 regions were amplified from RNA. In the first-round RT-PCR of the TCR CDR3, the HTBI primer set was used. TCRdb called the multiplex PCR reads again in MiXCR, with one record for every CDR3 protein. Among hundreds of thousands of distinct CDR3 sequences, about 45% were seen once, and the ten largest hold about 7.2%.

This receptor was identified in an adult man with Graves' disease, either hyperthyroidism or ophthalmopathy (not recorded which). The chain carries TRBV20-1 and TRBJ2-5; 9 bases are shared with TRBD2. Sequencing used peripheral blood or thyroid tissue (not recorded which). The CDR3 nucleotides read TGCAGTGCTAGTACTGGAGCGGGGGGCCCCTCGGGGACCCAGTACTTC. Protein product: CSASTGAGGPSGTQYF.